In this sample, the clone carrying this T cell receptor beta chain turned up a few times. What it binds is not known. These data originate in a study of T cells after yellow fever vaccination. General observations from the study: Post-booster repertoires again held most primary-vaccination clones (roughly 96% CD4, over 80% CD8). Peak timing came faster in the weaker secondary response, day 5 versus 15.

V lost 1 base to trimming and J lost 11 bases, with 11 bases between them. In germline, CDR1 is LGHDT, CDR2 YNNKEL (reference sequence). The length of the CDR3 is 12 residues. TCRdb re-called the 5' RACE reads through MiXCR, storing one row per CDR3 protein. The sample consists of 300,000 to 350,000 distinct CDR3 sequences, roughly 8% of them appearing once. The chain employs TRBV3-1 and TRBJ1-1; weak D call: TRBD1 (5 bases). The sequence came from a man aged 18 to 35 who received the YFV17D yellow fever vaccine. Source: PBMCs, taken roughly 47 days after the first yellow fever vaccination. The DNA for the CDR3 is TGTGCCAGCAGCCAAGTCCCGGAGGGGGCTTTCTTT. Translated, it gives CASSQVPEGAFF.